This entry lists 9 T cell receptor beta chains sequenced from one sample in a study of CD8+ T cells in alopecia areata. RNA, once extracted, was reverse transcribed into cDNA for use as the sequencing template. The table came from immunoSEQ multiplex PCR; TCRdb's copy has only in-frame clones and leaves some out. This table has a few hundred thousand clones, more than 60% appearing once. This sample's treatment: oral pan-JAK inhibitor, 5-10 mg twice daily. The source material was CD4+ T cells sorted from blood, sampled at week 44, from a patient treated with tofacitinib. The receptor set was obtained from a human donor with alopecia areata.

A single count supports this clone. The genes are TRBV29-1 and TRBJ2-5; no clear D gene. V was trimmed by 1 base and J by 1 base, leaving 7 bases between them. CDR1 is SQVTM, CDR2 ANQGSEA, per germline. This CDR3 has 13 amino acids. The CDR3: CSVEVNSQETQYF. CDR3 DNA sequence: TGCAGCGTTGAAGTTAACAGCCAAGAGACCCAGTACTTC.

The chain has TRBV4-3 and TRBJ1-6; D ambiguous. The CDR3 length is 15 residues. Deletions cut 0 bases from V and 7 bases from J, with 10 bases between. Germline CDR1 is LGHNA and CDR2 is YSLEER. CDR3 region: CASSQDEGWNSPLHF. As DNA, the CDR3 is TGCGCCAGCAGCCAAGATGAGGGATGGAATTCACCCCTCCACTTT.

This clone was picked up a small number of times. This chain connects TRBV29-1 to TRBJ1-2, with 10 bases aligning to TRBD1. In germline, CDR1 is SQVTM, CDR2 ANQGSEA. This CDR3 has 13 residues. V was pared by 6 bases and J by 2 bases, with 3 bases of the junction left unmatched. Here the CDR3 reads CSVRDRGNYGYTF. In DNA, the CDR3 is TGCAGCGTCCGGGACAGGGGAAACTATGGCTACACCTTC.

The rearrangement links TRBV25-1 to TRBJ2-6; D not resolved. V was cut by 7 bases and J by 0 bases, with 13 bases left in between. The germline V gene has CDR1 MGHDK and CDR2 SYGVNS. The CDR3 spans 16 residues. CDR3 region: CASTPFGGSGANVLTF. As DNA, the CDR3 is TGTGCCAGCACCCCCTTCGGTGGCTCTGGGGCCAACGTCCTGACTTTC.

This clone has at least ten counts. The chain couples TRBV19 to TRBJ2-1, with D tentatively TRBD1 (5 bases). Trimming shortened V by 6 bases and J by 6 bases, and 21 bases separated the two germline ends. Germline V gives CDR1 LNHDA, CDR2 SQIVND (reference sequence). The CDR3 is 16 residues long. For the CDR3, the DNA is TGTGCCAGTAGAAAAGGGGCCGTGGGCCTTTTCAATGAGCAGTTCTTC. It specifies CASRKGAVGLFNEQFF.

V usage is TRBV15 and J usage is TRBJ2-1; D gene unclear. This CDR3 contains 15 residues. CDR1 is LNHNV and CDR2 is YYDKDF in the germline V gene (reference sequence). The V end lost 1 base, the J end lost 7 bases, and 14 bases lay between the germline ends. DNA for the CDR3: TGTGCCACCAGCAGAGGTACGGTCGTTGTGAATGAGCAGTTCTTC. Protein product: CATSRGTVVVNEQFF. Looking up the rest from reference TRBV15 and TRBJ2-1 gives the full variable domain: DAMVIQNPRYQVTQFGKPVTLSCSQTLNHNVMYWYQQKSSQAPKLLFHYYDKDFNNEADTPDNFQSRRPNTSFCFLDIRSPGLGDTAMYLCATSRGTVVVNEQFFGPGTRLTVL.

This clone has only a few counts. This chain uses TRBV28 with TRBJ2-3; D remains ambiguous. The CDR3 spans 11 residues. Deletions cut 3 bases from V and 12 bases from J, with 10 bases between. Germline CDR1 reads MDHEN; CDR2 reads SYDVKM. The CDR3 sequence: CASSFFGPQYF. The DNA of the CDR3 is TGTGCCAGCAGTTTTTTCGGGCCCCAGTATTTT.

The chain has TRBV30 and TRBJ1-1; the D gene is possibly TRBD1 (6 bases). V shed 3 bases and J shed 1 base, with 9 bases lying between them. The germline V gene encodes CDR1 GTSNPN and CDR2 SVGIG (reference sequence). The CDR3 extends over 13 amino acids. The CDR3 loop reads CAWRPGENTEAFF. CDR3 bases: TGTGCCTGGAGGCCAGGGGAGAACACTGAAGCTTTCTTT.

V is TRBV9 and J is TRBJ2-5; D is perhaps TRBD1 or TRBD2 (5 bases each). V lost 0 bases and J 6 bases, leaving 12 bases between the germline ends. The CDR3 spans 14 residues. Germline CDR1 and CDR2: SGDLS and YYNGEE. CDR3: CASSVGQPGKTQYF. The CDR3 DNA reads TGTGCCAGCAGCGTAGGACAGCCCGGGAAGACCCAGTACTTC.